The sequence of this TCR beta chain was determined in a study of human T cells and chemical hapten exposure. Time point in this sample: pre-sensitization, week 0. Treatment given: therapeutic diphenylcyclopropenone sensitization with weekly scalp DPC. Suited to DPC and affected by alopecia, the donors ranged from 18 to 70 years old. The sample holds a few counts of this clonotype. Its antigen is as yet unknown. Unique molecular identifiers were attached to individual cDNA molecules within the library. In the authors' workflow: A per-sample median of 95,638 TCRs was observed, with a range of about 23,224 to 700,000. TCRdb reprocessed the RACE reads via MiXCR and lists one record per CDR3 protein. The V and J calls and clone size come from TCRdb's table, not from the authors' own analysis. The repertoire includes 52,000 or so distinct CDR3 sequences, roughly 10% of them detected once, and around 10% sits in the top ten.

Findings and limits, study-wide: More PT1 expanded TCRs went with higher patch test scores.

The V end lost 1 base, the J end lost 4 bases, and 14 bases lay between the germline ends. This CDR3 comprises 16 residues. Germline lookup yields CDR1 SGHVS and CDR2 FNYEAQ. The clonotype was recovered from a man in his forties with alopecia areata. Some clones in this sample may be carry-over from other donors' samples. Sequencing was performed on whole blood, taken in connection with sensitization to the hapten diphenylcyclopropenone (DPC). The V call is TRBV7-6, the J call TRBJ1-3, with D hard to call. The CDR3 DNA reads as TGTGCCAGCAGCTTAGGTTCGCTCCCTGCGGGAAACACCATATATTTT. Translating gives CASSLGSLPAGNTIYF.